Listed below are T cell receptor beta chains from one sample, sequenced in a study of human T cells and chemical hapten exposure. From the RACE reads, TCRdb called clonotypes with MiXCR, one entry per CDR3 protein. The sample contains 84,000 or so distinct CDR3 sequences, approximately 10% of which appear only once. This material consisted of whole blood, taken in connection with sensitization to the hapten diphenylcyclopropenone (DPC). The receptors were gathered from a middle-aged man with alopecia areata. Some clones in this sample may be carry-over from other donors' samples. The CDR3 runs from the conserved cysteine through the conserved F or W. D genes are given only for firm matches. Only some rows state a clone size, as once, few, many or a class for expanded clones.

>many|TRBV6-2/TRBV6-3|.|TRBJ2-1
CASRGGNDNEQFF
TGTGCCAGCCGAGGGGGGAACGACAATGAGCAGTTCTTC
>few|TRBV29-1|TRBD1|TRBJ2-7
CSVGTGLSGNEQYF
TGCAGCGTCGGGACAGGCCTCTCGGGAAACGAGCAGTACTTC
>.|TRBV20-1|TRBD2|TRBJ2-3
CSARDGRRTDTQYF
TGCAGTGCTAGGGACGGGAGGAGGACAGATACGCAGTATTTT
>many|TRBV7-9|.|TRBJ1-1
CASSFLQMMNTEAFF
TGTGCCAGCAGCTTTTTACAGATGATGAACACTGAAGCTTTCTTT
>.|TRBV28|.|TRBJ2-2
CASSLGMTGELFF
TGTGCCAGCAGTTTAGGGATGACAGGGGAGCTGTTTTTT
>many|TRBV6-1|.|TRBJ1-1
CASSEIQVNTEAFF
TGTGCCAGCAGTGAGATACAGGTGAACACTGAAGCTTTCTTT
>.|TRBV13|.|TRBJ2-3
CASSLAENTQYF
TGTGCCAGCAGCTTAGCAGAAAATACGCAGTATTTT
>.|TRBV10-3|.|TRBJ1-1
CAITTDLTGTEAFF
TGTGCCATCACTACGGACCTAACGGGCACTGAAGCTTTCTTT
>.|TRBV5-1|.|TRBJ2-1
CASRFLLTSISNEQFF
TGCGCCAGCAGATTTTTATTGACTAGTATATCCAATGAGCAGTTCTTC
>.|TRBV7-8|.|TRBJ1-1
CASSARGVVAGTEAFF
TGTGCCAGCAGCGCCCGGGGGGTCGTAGCGGGCACTGAAGCTTTCTTT
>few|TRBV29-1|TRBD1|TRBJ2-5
CSVKTGEETQYF
TGCAGCGTTAAAACAGGGGAAGAGACCCAGTACTTC
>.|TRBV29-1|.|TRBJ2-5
CSVRLLQETQYF
TGCAGCGTTCGACTTTTACAAGAGACCCAGTACTTC
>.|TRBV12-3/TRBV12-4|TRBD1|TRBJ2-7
CASSDSGTGHYEQYF
TGTGCCAGCAGTGATTCCGGGACAGGGCACTACGAGCAGTACTTC
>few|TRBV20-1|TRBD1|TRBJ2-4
CSARGSGTEYKNIQYF
TGCAGTGCTAGGGGATCCGGGACAGAGTACAAAAACATTCAGTACTTC
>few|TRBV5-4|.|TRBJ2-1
CASSSLDNEQFF
TGTGCCAGCAGCTCCCTAGACAATGAGCAGTTCTTC
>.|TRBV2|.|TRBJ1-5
CASLGTTNQPQHF
TGTGCCAGCCTAGGGACGACCAATCAGCCCCAGCATTTT
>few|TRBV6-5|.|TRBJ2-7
CASSYRSNGIYEQYF
TGTGCCAGCAGTTATCGCAGCAACGGGATATACGAGCAGTACTTC
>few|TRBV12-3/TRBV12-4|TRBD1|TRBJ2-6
CASSPTGRAGANVLTF
TGTGCCAGCAGTCCGACAGGGCGGGCTGGGGCCAACGTCCTGACTTTC
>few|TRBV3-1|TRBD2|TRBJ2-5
CASSQSRTRQYF
TGTGCCAGCAGCCAAAGCCGGACTAGACAGTACTTC
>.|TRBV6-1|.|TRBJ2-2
CASSETSFANTGELFF
TGTGCCAGCAGTGAGACATCGTTCGCGAACACCGGGGAGCTGTTTTTT
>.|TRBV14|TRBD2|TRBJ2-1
CASSYDGTSREQFF
TGTGCCAGTAGCTATGACGGGACTAGCCGTGAGCAGTTCTTC
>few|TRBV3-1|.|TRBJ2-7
CASSQDVTGIYF
TGTGCCAGCAGCCAAGATGTCACGGGGATTTACTTC
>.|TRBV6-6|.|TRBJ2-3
CASSYSTYGDTDTQYF
TGTGCCAGCAGTTACTCGACTTATGGGGACACAGATACGCAGTATTTT
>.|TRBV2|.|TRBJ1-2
CASSAEDSYGYTF
TGTGCCAGCAGTGCCGAGGACAGCTATGGCTACACCTTC
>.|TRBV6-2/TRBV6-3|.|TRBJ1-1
CASSLLPRARGGTEAFF
TGTGCCAGCAGTTTACTTCCCCGGGCCCGCGGGGGCACTGAAGCTTTCTTT
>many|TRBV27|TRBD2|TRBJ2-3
CASSLGASGSTDTQYF
TGTGCCAGCAGTTTAGGGGCTAGCGGTAGCACAGATACGCAGTATTTT
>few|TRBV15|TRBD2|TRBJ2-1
CATSRAGTSGKAGSRNEQFF
TGTGCCACCAGCAGAGCCGGGACTAGCGGGAAAGCAGGCTCTAGGAATGAGCAGTTCTTC
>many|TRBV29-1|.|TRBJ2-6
CSVPTQSGANVLTF
TGCAGCGTTCCCACTCAATCTGGGGCCAACGTCCTGACTTTC
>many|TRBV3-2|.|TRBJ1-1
CASTGGQGIRGNTEAFF
TGTGCCAGCACTGGGGGACAGGGTATTAGGGGGAACACTGAAGCTTTCTTT
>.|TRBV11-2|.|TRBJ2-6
CASSLIRPISGANVLTF
TGTGCCAGCAGCTTAATACGGCCGATCTCTGGGGCCAACGTCCTGACTTTC
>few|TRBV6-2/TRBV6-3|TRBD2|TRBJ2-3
CASSYRGLPSGSRTDTQYF
TGTGCCAGCAGTTACCGTGGGCTGCCGAGCGGGAGCCGCACAGATACGCAGTATTTT
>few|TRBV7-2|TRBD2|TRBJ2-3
CASSFRGRGTDTQYF
TGTGCCAGCAGCTTTCGCGGGAGAGGAACAGATACGCAGTATTTT
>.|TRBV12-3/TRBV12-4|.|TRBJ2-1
CASSLTGVNEQFF
TGTGCCAGCAGTTTAACGGGGGTTAATGAGCAGTTCTTC
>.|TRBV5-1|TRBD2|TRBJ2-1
CASSSGRAGTSGRRGFLNEQFF
TGCGCCAGCAGCTCGGGGAGGGCCGGGACTAGCGGGAGACGGGGGTTTCTAAATGAGCAGTTCTTC
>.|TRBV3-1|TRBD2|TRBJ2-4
CASSPLAGANIQYF
TGTGCCAGCAGCCCGCTAGCGGGAGCAAACATTCAGTACTTC
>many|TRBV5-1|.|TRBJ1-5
CASSLEGQSNQPQHF
TGCGCCAGCAGCTTGGAAGGACAGTCCAATCAGCCCCAGCATTTT
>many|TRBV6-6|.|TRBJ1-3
CASKRDPGNTIYF
TGTGCCAGCAAGAGGGACCCTGGAAACACCATATATTTT
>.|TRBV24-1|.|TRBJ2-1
CATGEGAIYEQFF
TGTGCCACCGGGGAAGGAGCGATCTATGAGCAGTTCTTC
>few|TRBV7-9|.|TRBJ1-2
CASSLGQSYGYTF
TGTGCCAGCAGCTTAGGGCAGTCCTATGGCTACACCTTC
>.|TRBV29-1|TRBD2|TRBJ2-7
CSVEKTSGRAEGYEQYF
TGCAGCGTTGAGAAGACTAGCGGGAGGGCCGAAGGCTACGAGCAGTACTTC
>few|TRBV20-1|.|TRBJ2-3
CSARGLGTDTQYF
TGCAGTGCTAGAGGGCTGGGCACAGATACGCAGTATTTT
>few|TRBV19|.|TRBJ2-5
CASSRSGLQETQYF
TGTGCCAGTAGTAGGTCAGGACTCCAAGAGACCCAGTACTTC
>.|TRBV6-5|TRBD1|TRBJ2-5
CASSSGTGAGETQYF
TGTGCCAGCAGCTCGGGGACAGGGGCAGGAGAGACCCAGTACTTC
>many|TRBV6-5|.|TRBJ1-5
CASSYKRSNQPQHF
TGTGCCAGCAGTTACAAGAGAAGCAATCAGCCCCAGCATTTT
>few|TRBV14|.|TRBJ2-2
CASSHYTGELFF
TGTGCCAGCAGTCACTATACCGGGGAGCTGTTTTTT